This entry describes one T cell receptor (beta chain). The antigen is unknown. This sample is drawn from a study of CD8 T cells in Susac syndrome. Study observations and caveats: The study's TCR sequencing and HLA analysis drew on a certain number of individuals. That number was acknowledged as relatively small.

When the RNA was reverse transcribed, random hexamers were used with an input of 0.5 to 1 ug. The CDR3 of TCR beta was amplified by immunoSEQ multiplex PCR across 54 Vbeta and 13 Jbeta. TCRdb recomputed calls from the immunoSEQ multiplex PCR reads with MiXCR, one row per CDR3 protein. The top ten clones hold around 0.15% of a sample with roughly 220,000 distinct CDR3 sequences, approximately 94% of them seen once. Trimming removed 0 bases from V and 7 bases from J; junction bases left unmatched: 5. The CDR3 contains 16 residues. Germline V gives CDR1 MGHDK, CDR2 SYGVNS. The sample consisted of CD4+ T cells from PBMCs. V usage is TRBV25-1 and J usage is TRBJ2-3, with 12 positions matching TRBD2. The TCR comes from a human donor with Susac syndrome. In DNA form, the CDR3 reads TGTGCCAGCAGTGAATATCTAGCGGGGGGGCAAAATACGCAGTATTTT. Protein product: CASSEYLAGGQNTQYF.